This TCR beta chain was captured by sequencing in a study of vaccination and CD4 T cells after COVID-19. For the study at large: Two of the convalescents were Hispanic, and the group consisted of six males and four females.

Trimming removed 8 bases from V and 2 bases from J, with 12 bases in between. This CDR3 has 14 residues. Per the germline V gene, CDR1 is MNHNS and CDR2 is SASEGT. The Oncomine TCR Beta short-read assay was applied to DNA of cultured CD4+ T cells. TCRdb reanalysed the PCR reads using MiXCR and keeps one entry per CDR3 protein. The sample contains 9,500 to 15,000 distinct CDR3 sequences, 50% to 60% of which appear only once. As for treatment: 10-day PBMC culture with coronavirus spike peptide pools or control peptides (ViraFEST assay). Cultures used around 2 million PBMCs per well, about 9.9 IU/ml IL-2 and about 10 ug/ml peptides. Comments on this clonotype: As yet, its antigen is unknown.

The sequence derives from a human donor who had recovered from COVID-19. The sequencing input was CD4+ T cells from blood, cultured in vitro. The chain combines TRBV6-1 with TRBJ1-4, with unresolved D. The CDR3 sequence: CASRPGGTNEKLFF. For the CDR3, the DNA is TGTGCCAGCCGACCAGGCGGCACTAATGAAAAACTGTTTTTT.